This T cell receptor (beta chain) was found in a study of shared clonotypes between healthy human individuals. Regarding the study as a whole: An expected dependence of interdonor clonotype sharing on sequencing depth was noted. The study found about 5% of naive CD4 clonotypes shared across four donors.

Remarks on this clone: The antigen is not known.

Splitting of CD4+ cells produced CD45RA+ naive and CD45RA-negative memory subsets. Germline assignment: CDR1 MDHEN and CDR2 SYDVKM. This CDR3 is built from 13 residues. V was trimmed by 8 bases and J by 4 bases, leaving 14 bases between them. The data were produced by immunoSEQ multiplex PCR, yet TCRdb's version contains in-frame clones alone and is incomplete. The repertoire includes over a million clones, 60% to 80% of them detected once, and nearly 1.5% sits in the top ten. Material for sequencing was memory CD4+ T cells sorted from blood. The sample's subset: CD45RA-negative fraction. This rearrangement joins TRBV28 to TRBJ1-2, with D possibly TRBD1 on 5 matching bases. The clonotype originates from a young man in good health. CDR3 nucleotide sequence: TGTGCCAGCGCGGAACAGGCGGGCTATGGCTACACCTTC. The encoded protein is CASAEQAGYGYTF.